These 26 T cell receptor beta chains came from one sample sequenced in a study of T cell responses to AZD1222 COVID-19 vaccine. Clones were sequenced by immunoSEQ multiplex PCR, and TCRdb holds only the in-frame ones, with some missing. The sample shows around 130,000 clones, more than 70% of them seen only once. The material was peripheral blood, obtained on day 0 of AZD1222 vaccination. Receptors originate from an adult in good health.

The chain has TRBV19 and TRBJ2-3; 10 positions match TRBD1. V trimming: 4 bases; J trimming: 4 bases; junction bases outside the gene matches: 14. The germline CDR1 and CDR2 sequences are LNHDA and SQIVND (reference sequence). This CDR3 is built from 18 residues. CDR3: CASSRPLRDRGRADTQYF. The CDR3 DNA reads TGTGCCAGTAGTAGGCCGTTAAGGGACAGGGGTCGTGCAGATACGCAGTATTTT.

The chain employs TRBV10-3 and TRBJ1-5; D remains unclear. V lost 6 bases and J 0 bases, leaving 9 bases between the germline ends. The CDR3 consists of 14 residues. Germline V gene sequence: CDR1 ENHRY, CDR2 SYGVKD. CDR3 nucleotide sequence: TGTGCCATCAGCCAGTCCGATAGCAATCAGCCCCAGCATTTT. It translates to CAISQSDSNQPQHF.

This sequence joins TRBV5-4 and TRBJ2-5; weak D call: TRBD1 (5 bases). Trimming removed 1 base at V and 1 base at J, with 8 bases between. Germline CDR1 reads SGHNT; CDR2 reads YYREEE (reference sequence). The CDR3 totals 14 residues. The CDR3 protein is CASSLRQGQETQYF. CDR3 DNA: TGTGCCAGCAGCTTGAGGCAGGGCCAAGAGACCCAGTACTTC. The variable domain in full, completed from reference TRBV5-4 and TRBJ2-5, reads ETGVTQSPTHLIKTRGQQVTLRCSSQSGHNTVSWYQQALGQGPQFIFQYYREEENGRGNFPPRFSGLQFPNYSSELNVNALELDDSALYLCASSLRQGQETQYFGPGTRLLVL.

The J gene is TRBJ1-5, the V gene TRBV19; no clear D gene. Trimming pared 4 bases from V and 9 bases from J, leaving 13 bases between. The CDR3 covers 13 residues. The germline V gene has CDR1 LNHDA and CDR2 SQIVND (reference sequence). For the CDR3, the DNA is TGTGCCAGTAGTACTAAGTCGGGTTCGCCCCAGCATTTT. Its translation: CASSTKSGSPQHF.

This chain links TRBV5-1 with TRBJ1-4, with D possibly TRBD1 on 6 matching bases. This CDR3 spans 15 amino acids. The germline V gene encodes CDR1 SGHRS and CDR2 YFSETQ. The V gene lost 4 bases and the J gene lost 4 bases, with 14 bases spanning the gap. CDR3 bases: TGCGCCAGCAGCGCCTTCGCGGGACATAATGAAAAACTGTTTTTT. Translating gives CASSAFAGHNEKLFF. The full variable domain, completed using reference TRBV5-1 and TRBJ1-4, is KAGVTQTPRYLIKTRGQQVTLSCSPISGHRSVSWYQQTPGQGLQFLFEYFSETQRNKGNFPGRFSGRQFSNSRSEMNVSTLELGDSALYLCASSAFAGHNEKLFFGSGTQLSVL.

The chain combines TRBV5-1 with TRBJ1-1; 11 bases fit TRBD1. Germline values: CDR1 SGHRS, CDR2 YFSETQ. CDR3 length: 15 amino acids. V shed 3 bases, J shed 5 bases, and the junction held 6 bases outside the gene matches. The chain's CDR3 is CASSWGTGGETEAFF. The CDR3 bases are TGCGCCAGCAGCTGGGGGACAGGGGGAGAGACTGAAGCTTTCTTT.

This clone occurred a few times. The chain employs TRBV30 and TRBJ1-4; D unresolved. Looked up from germline, CDR1 is GTSNPN and CDR2 is SVGIG (reference sequence). This CDR3 comprises 15 residues. The V gene lost 0 bases and the J gene lost 2 bases, with 10 bases spanning the gap. Here the CDR3 reads CAWSVLGSTNEKLFF. As DNA, the CDR3 is TGTGCCTGGAGTGTATTAGGGAGTACTAATGAAAAACTGTTTTTT.

The chain employs TRBV11-1 and TRBJ2-5; a weak D match, TRBD1 (6 bases). Germline CDR1 SGHAT, CDR2 FQDESV (reference sequence). CDR3 length equals 13 residues. Trimming pared 5 bases from V and 7 bases from J, leaving 14 bases between. CDR3 loop: CASSLGAVGTQYF. The CDR3 DNA reads TGTGCCAGCAGCCTGGGGGCAGTTGGGACCCAGTACTTC.

This clone was counted only a few times. The identical CDR3 is also encoded by other nucleotide sequences in the sample. This chain uses TRBV5-1 with TRBJ1-5; 9 bases match TRBD1. The CDR3 extends over 15 amino acids. J was trimmed by 3 bases and V by 5 bases; bases with no gene match: 6. Germline V gene lookup returns CDR1 SGHRS and CDR2 YFSETQ. The CDR3 spells CASSLGDRDNQPQHF. The CDR3 DNA sequence: TGCGCCAGCAGTCTAGGGGACAGGGACAATCAGCCCCAGCATTTT.

V usage is TRBV7-2 and J usage is TRBJ1-4; perhaps TRBD1 as D (5 bases). The germline V and J ends were trimmed by 3 bases and 5 bases, with 19 bases remaining between them. This CDR3 region has 17 residues. Germline lookup yields CDR1 SGHTA and CDR2 FQGNSA. CDR3 bases: TGTGCCAGCAGCTTTGGCGGTGCGGGACCGAGAAATGAAAAACTGTTTTTT. Its translation is CASSFGGAGPRNEKLFF.

This sequence joins TRBV28 and TRBJ1-1, with a tentative D call TRBD1 (5 bases). Germline CDR1 MDHEN, CDR2 SYDVKM. The CDR3 loop spans 12 amino acids. The V end lost 7 bases, the J end lost 11 bases, and 17 bases lay between the germline ends. CDR3 sequence (DNA): TGTGCCAGCACCCAAAACCCAGAGGGGGCTTTCTTT. This sequence encodes CASTQNPEGAFF.

V is TRBV27 and J is TRBJ2-7; a weak D match, TRBD2 (6 bases). This CDR3 has 15 residues. Germline CDR1 and CDR2: MNHEY and SMNVEV (reference sequence). The V end lost 3 bases, the J end lost 0 bases, and 12 bases lay between the germline ends. The chain's CDR3 is CASSLSGDVSYEQYF. Written as DNA, the CDR3 is TGTGCCAGCAGTTTGTCGGGGGACGTCTCCTACGAGCAGTACTTC.

V is TRBV28 and J is TRBJ1-2, with D unclear. Germline V lookup: CDR1 MDHEN, CDR2 SYDVKM. This CDR3 has 14 amino acids. With 2 bases removed from V and 4 bases from J, the gap between germline ends came to 11 bases. CDR3 loop: CASSLEGIGYGYTF. In nucleotides, the CDR3 is TGTGCCAGCAGTTTAGAGGGAATCGGCTATGGCTACACCTTC.

This chain links TRBV7-3 with TRBJ1-6; D is perhaps TRBD1 (6 bases). The V end lost 8 bases, the J end lost 6 bases, and 17 bases lay between the germline ends. The CDR3 length is 15 residues. The germline gives CDR1 SGHTA, CDR2 FQGTGA. The CDR3 protein is CASSLMGAGNSPLHF. The CDR3 bases are TGTGCCAGCTCCCTAATGGGGGCGGGTAATTCACCCCTCCACTTT.

The rearrangement joins TRBV9 to TRBJ2-1; TRBD2 agrees at 8 bases. The V gene's germline CDR1 is SGDLS and CDR2 YYNGEE. The CDR3 is 15 residues long. With V trimmed by 0 bases and J by 5 bases, 4 bases remained unmatched. The CDR3 bases are TGTGCCAGCAGCGTAGTAGGGACTAGAGACAATGAGCAGTTCTTC. Protein: CASSVVGTRDNEQFF.

In DNA form, the CDR3 reads TGTGCCAGCAGCCCGAGGACACTAACTAATCAGCCCCAGCATTTT. Amino acids: CASSPRTLTNQPQHF. The gene calls are TRBV7-2 and TRBJ1-5, with D perhaps matching TRBD1 (5 bases). The CDR3 is 15 residues long. Germline values: CDR1 SGHTA, CDR2 FQGNSA. V was cut by 5 bases and J by 4 bases, with 15 bases left in between.

CDR3 DNA: TGTGCCAGCAGTCCGTCCCGACTAGCTCCACAGTATTTT. Translated, it gives CASSPSRLAPQYF. The chain has TRBV27 and TRBJ2-3; 7 bases match TRBD2. Trimming removed 5 bases from V and 12 bases from J; junction bases left unmatched: 11. The germline V gene has CDR1 MNHEY and CDR2 SMNVEV (reference sequence). The CDR3 spans 13 residues.

The chain joins TRBV7-9 to TRBJ2-7, with D perhaps TRBD2 (5 bases). Germline loops: CDR1 SEHNR, CDR2 FQNEAQ (reference sequence). V lost 6 bases to trimming and J lost 2 bases, with 11 bases between them. This CDR3 has 13 amino acids. As DNA, the CDR3 is TGTGCCAGCAGTAGGACGGGGACCTACGAGCAGTACTTC. Its protein product is CASSRTGTYEQYF.

V usage is TRBV18 and J usage is TRBJ1-2; TRBD1 might be the D (6 bases). CDR1 is KGHSH, CDR2 LQKENI, per germline. The CDR3 has 14 amino acids. V was clipped by 6 bases and J by 3 bases, with 14 bases between them. The chain's CDR3 is CASSPRRGDYGYTF. DNA for the CDR3: TGTGCCAGCTCCCCTCGAAGGGGGGACTATGGCTACACCTTC.

CDR3 protein: CASSLEVSTKETQYF. The DNA of the CDR3 is TGCGCCAGCAGTTTAGAGGTTTCCACAAAAGAGACCCAGTACTTC. J is TRBJ2-5 and V is TRBV10-2, with D hard to call. Per the germline V gene, CDR1 is WSHSY and CDR2 is SAAADI. Trimming removed 5 bases at V and 3 bases at J, with 16 bases between. The CDR3 runs 15 residues.

There are a few counts of this clone. The rearrangement joins TRBV10-3 to TRBJ1-6, with 7 bases matching TRBD1. The CDR3 length is 13 residues. The J segment lost 10 bases and the V segment lost 3 bases, leaving 3 bases of the junction unmatched. Germline CDR1 ENHRY, CDR2 SYGVKD. The DNA for the CDR3 is TGTGCCATCAGTGAACAGGGGAGGTCACCCCTCCACTTT. Protein product: CAISEQGRSPLHF.

This clone was detected once. The rearrangement links TRBV29-1 to TRBJ1-4; perhaps TRBD1 as D (5 bases). Trimming removed 6 bases from V and 0 bases from J, with 11 bases in between. Germline V gives CDR1 SQVTM, CDR2 ANQGSEA. This CDR3 comprises 14 residues. The CDR3 loop reads CSVHLRATNEKLFF. In nucleotides, the CDR3 is TGCAGCGTGCATCTCAGGGCAACTAATGAAAAACTGTTTTTT.

The chain couples TRBV6-1 to TRBJ2-5, with D unresolved. Germline V gene data show CDR1 as MNHNS and CDR2 as SASEGT. The CDR3 contains 13 residues. The V end lost 3 bases, the J end lost 4 bases, and 9 bases lay between the germline ends. CDR3 sequence (DNA): TGTGCCAGCAGTGATTTGCCGGGAGAGACCCAGTACTTC. Its protein is CASSDLPGETQYF.

The V and J genes are TRBV10-2 and TRBJ1-1; D gene unclear. The CDR3 loop spans 11 amino acids. CDR1 and CDR2 (germline): WSHSY, SAAADI. Between the trimmed V and J ends, which lost 5 bases and 4 bases, there was a span of 5 bases. DNA of the CDR3: TGCGCCAGCAGTATGTCCACTGAAGCTTTCTTT. It is translated as CASSMSTEAFF.

V and J are TRBV7-8 and TRBJ2-7; D is unclear. This CDR3 region has 15 residues. Trimming pared 5 bases from V and 1 base from J, leaving 15 bases between. Germline CDR1 is SGHVS and CDR2 is FQNEAQ. The CDR3 DNA reads as TGTGCCAGCAGCCCACTATACGAACGTTCCTACGAGCAGTACTTC. It translates to CASSPLYERSYEQYF.

This chain joins TRBV6-5 and TRBJ2-5; 7 bases align to TRBD1. Germline CDR1 is MNHEY and CDR2 is SVGAGI. The CDR3 is 13 residues long. V trimming: 10 bases; J trimming: 2 bases; junction bases outside the gene matches: 7. This CDR3 is CATSWGQQETQYF. CDR3 sequence (DNA): TGTGCCACTTCTTGGGGACAGCAAGAGACCCAGTACTTC.